The 28 T cell receptor beta chains listed next were all sequenced from one sample in a study of T-cell memory formation after mild COVID-19. Each CDR3 protein is one row after TCRdb ran MiXCR on the 5' RACE reads. The sample contains over 300,000 distinct CDR3 sequences, around a fifth of which appear only once. The sequencing input was PBMCs or a T cell subset sorted from them (not recorded which). The receptor set was obtained from a man younger than 35 who had mild COVID-19 (a few samples of this study predate the infection). Cell type and time point are not known.

This clonotype has just a few counts. The chain links TRBV10-3 to TRBJ2-5, with D perhaps matching TRBD2 (7 bases). The CDR3 is 14 residues long. V lost 6 bases to trimming and J lost 3 bases, with 14 bases between them. The germline CDR1 and CDR2 sequences are ENHRY and SYGVKD. CDR3 residues: CAIREGGMEETQYF. The CDR3 DNA reads TGTGCCATCAGGGAGGGGGGGATGGAAGAGACCCAGTACTTC.

CDR3 sequence (DNA): TGTGCCAGCAGCTTAGCCAGATCCGGGGAGCTGTTTTTT. Translation: CASSLARSGELFF. The V call is TRBV7-9, the J call TRBJ2-2; no clear D. The CDR3 is 13 amino acids. Per the germline V gene, CDR1 is SEHNR and CDR2 is FQNEAQ (reference sequence). Trimming took 0 bases from V and 6 from J, leaving 5 bases between them.

V gene TRBV9 combines with J gene TRBJ1-1, with D possibly being TRBD1 (6 bases). Germline CDR1 is SGDLS and CDR2 is YYNGEE. V dropped 7 bases and J dropped 6 bases, with 19 bases sitting between them. The CDR3 is made up of 14 amino acids. CDR3 protein: CASGPPGGHAEAFF. CDR3 in DNA: TGTGCCAGCGGTCCCCCGGGGGGCCACGCTGAAGCTTTCTTT.

The genes are TRBV5-1 and TRBJ1-1; D gene unclear. The CDR3 spans 15 residues. The germline V gene encodes CDR1 SGHRS and CDR2 YFSETQ. The ends were cut back, 0 bases at V and 3 bases at J, with 12 bases in the middle. The chain's CDR3 is CASSLELVGDTEAFF. CDR3 in DNA: TGCGCCAGCAGCTTGGAGTTGGTTGGGGACACTGAAGCTTTCTTT.

Written as DNA, the CDR3 is TGTGCCAGCAGCCCGAGACGGCAGCAAGAGACCCAGTACTTC. Its translation is CASSPRRQQETQYF. The genes are TRBV7-8 and TRBJ2-5; D ambiguous. The CDR3 is 14 residues long. Germline loops: CDR1 SGHVS, CDR2 FQNEAQ. With 5 bases removed from V and 2 bases from J, the gap between germline ends came to 12 bases.

This clonotype appeared a few times. The chain combines TRBV7-2 with TRBJ1-6, with TRBD1 identical over 8 bases. The CDR3 covers 16 residues. V dropped 4 bases and J dropped 9; count of bases not matched to a gene: 11. The germline V gene encodes CDR1 SGHTA and CDR2 FQGNSA. CDR3 sequence reads: CASSSNSDRVSSPLHF. CDR3 nucleotides: TGTGCCAGCAGCTCTAACTCGGACAGGGTGTCTTCACCCCTCCACTTT.

The chain has TRBV5-4 and TRBJ2-3, with 8 nucleotides matching TRBD2. CDR1 is SGHNT, CDR2 YYREEE, per germline (reference sequence). With 4 bases clipped from V and 0 bases from J, the junction kept 7 bases outside the gene matches. The CDR3 sequence is 16 residues long. The CDR3, as DNA: TGTGCCAGCAGCACGAGCGGGGGCCCTAGCACAGATACGCAGTATTTT. It yields the protein CASSTSGGPSTDTQYF.

The chain links TRBV7-8 to TRBJ2-3; 9 nucleotides line up with TRBD2. The germline gives CDR1 SGHVS, CDR2 FQNEAQ. V was clipped by 8 bases and J by 5 bases; unmatched bases: 17. The CDR3 totals 17 residues. The CDR3: CASEVGFGTSFRDTQYF. DNA for the CDR3: TGTGCCAGCGAAGTGGGTTTCGGGACTAGCTTTCGAGATACGCAGTATTTT. The entire variable domain, with the rest obtained from reference TRBV7-8 and TRBJ2-3, is as follows: GAGVSQSPRYKVAKRGQDVALRCDPISGHVSLFWYQQALGQGPEFLTYFQNEAQLDKSGLPSDRFFAERPEGSVSTLKIQRTQQEDSAVYLCASEVGFGTSFRDTQYFGPGTRLTVL.

The rearrangement uses TRBV12-5 and TRBJ1-1, with D unresolved. Between the trimmed V and J ends, which lost 2 bases and 4 bases, there was a span of 8 bases. Germline V gives CDR1 LGHNT, CDR2 FRNRAP. CDR3 length equals 13 residues. This chain's CDR3 is CASGLQGSTEAFF. The CDR3 nucleotides are TGTGCTAGTGGTTTGCAAGGGTCCACTGAAGCTTTCTTT.

This clonotype has just one count. This chain connects TRBV4-1 to TRBJ2-3, with TRBD2 matching 7 bases. The CDR3 runs to 15 residues. The ends lost 2 bases at V and 1 base at J; junction bases unmatched: 3. Germline CDR1 is MGHRA and CDR2 is YSYEKL. The CDR3 sequence is CASSQPGGGTDTQYF. Here the CDR3 DNA reads TGCGCCAGCAGCCAACCGGGGGGAGGCACAGATACGCAGTATTTT.

There are many counts of this clonotype. The rearrangement joins TRBV20-1 to TRBJ2-2, with 10 bases that match TRBD1. V shed 5 bases and J 4 bases; nucleotides not matched to a gene: 1. The germline CDR1 and CDR2 sequences are DFQATT and SNEGSKA (reference sequence). The CDR3 length is 13 residues. The DNA of the CDR3 is TGCAGTGCTTGGGACAGGGGCACCGGGGAGCTGTTTTTT. It yields the protein CSAWDRGTGELFF.

The sample holds a few counts of this clonotype. This sequence joins TRBV7-9 and TRBJ2-7; D is unresolved. The CDR3 runs to 14 residues. Germline CDR1 reads SEHNR; CDR2 reads FQNEAQ (reference sequence). Trimming shortened V by 1 base and J by 3 bases, and 10 bases separated the two germline ends. The CDR3 spells CASSLVLTDYEQYF. The DNA of the CDR3 is TGTGCCAGCAGCTTAGTTTTAACAGACTACGAGCAGTACTTC.

The chain couples TRBV28 to TRBJ1-5; 8 bases match TRBD1. J gave up 7 bases and V 3 bases, and 8 bases lay outside the gene matches. Germline loops: CDR1 MDHEN, CDR2 SYDVKM. The CDR3 loop spans 15 amino acids. The DNA of the CDR3 is TGTGCCAGCAGTTTTGTTCAGGACAGGGCCCAGCCCCAGCATTTT. Translated, it gives CASSFVQDRAQPQHF.

This chain connects TRBV20-1 to TRBJ2-2, with D hard to call. The CDR3 has 11 amino acids. Germline V gene data show CDR1 as DFQATT and CDR2 as SNEGSKA (reference sequence). The V and J ends lost 6 bases and 3 bases respectively, with 5 bases between them. CDR3 loop: CSAIHTGELFF. The CDR3 DNA reads TGCAGTGCCATCCACACCGGGGAGCTGTTTTTT.

This rearrangement joins TRBV2 to TRBJ1-1; D not resolved. The CDR3 loop spans 13 amino acids. The V and J ends lost 7 bases and 8 bases respectively, with 17 bases between them. The germline gives CDR1 SNHLY, CDR2 FYNNEI. The CDR3 DNA sequence: TGTGCCAGCACCCTTCAACCGGGTACCGAAGCTTTCTTT. Translated, it gives CASTLQPGTEAFF.

The chain has TRBV5-1 and TRBJ1-1, with D maybe TRBD1 (5 bases). Germline values: CDR1 SGHRS, CDR2 YFSETQ. This CDR3 is 14 amino acids long. Trimming shortened V by 8 bases and J by 4 bases, and 18 bases separated the two germline ends. CDR3 in amino acids: CARGERQGSTEAFF. The CDR3 bases are TGCGCCAGAGGCGAGCGCCAGGGTAGCACTGAAGCTTTCTTT.

The chain employs TRBV27 and TRBJ2-1; TRBD2 matches at 10 bases. J gave up 6 bases and V 4 bases, and 6 bases lay outside the gene matches. CDR3 length equals 15 residues. Per the germline V gene, CDR1 is MNHEY and CDR2 is SMNVEV (reference sequence). The CDR3 reads CASSSSGGAFNEQFF. The DNA of the CDR3 is TGTGCCAGCAGTTCAAGCGGGGGGGCCTTCAATGAGCAGTTCTTC.

J is TRBJ2-1 and V is TRBV15, with 10 bases matching TRBD2. Trimming cost V 0 bases and J 9 bases; bases outside gene matches: 5. Per the germline V gene, CDR1 is LNHNV and CDR2 is YYDKDF (reference sequence). The CDR3 is 15 residues long. The CDR3 loop is CATSRDILAGVEQFF. CDR3 bases: TGTGCCACCAGCAGAGATATTCTAGCGGGGGTTGAGCAGTTCTTC.

The chain joins TRBV7-6 to TRBJ2-7, with D maybe TRBD2 (7 bases). The V end was cut by 5 bases, the J end by 3 bases, with 14 bases between. Germline V gene data show CDR1 as SGHVS and CDR2 as FNYEAQ. CDR3 size: 14 residues. CDR3 DNA sequence: TGTGCCAGCAGCAGAGGGGGGGCTAACTACGAGCAGTACTTC. Translated, it gives CASSRGGANYEQYF.

This clonotype was found once. This chain joins TRBV20-1 and TRBJ2-5; no firm D call. CDR3 length equals 11 residues. V gave up 7 bases and J gave up 5 bases, with 11 bases separating them. Germline assignment: CDR1 DFQATT and CDR2 SNEGSKA (reference sequence). The CDR3 is CSVGRAETQYF. The CDR3 DNA reads as TGCAGTGTTGGAAGGGCGGAGACCCAGTACTTC.

The chain has TRBV5-1 and TRBJ1-3; D perhaps matches TRBD1 (5 bases). CDR3 size: 15 residues. V was shortened by 4 bases and J by 10 bases, with 21 bases between the two germline ends. Germline V gene lookup returns CDR1 SGHRS and CDR2 YFSETQ. The CDR3 region has the DNA TGCGCCAGCAGCACTGGGACGGCGGTCAGGGAGACCATATATTTT. Its translation is CASSTGTAVRETIYF. Full variable domain (missing parts from reference TRBV5-1 and TRBJ1-3): KAGVTQTPRYLIKTRGQQVTLSCSPISGHRSVSWYQQTPGQGLQFLFEYFSETQRNKGNFPGRFSGRQFSNSRSEMNVSTLELGDSALYLCASSTGTAVRETIYFGEGSWLTVV.

This clonotype was seen repeatedly, ten times or more. The rearrangement joins TRBV27 to TRBJ1-1; no definite D call. V lost 6 bases to trimming and J lost 1 base, with 12 bases between them. The CDR3 runs to 14 residues. Germline CDR1 MNHEY, CDR2 SMNVEV (reference sequence). CDR3 in DNA: TGTGCCAGCAGAAGGCTCGAGGGGAACACTGAAGCTTTCTTT. Its protein is CASRRLEGNTEAFF.

V is TRBV24-1 and J is TRBJ2-5; 9 nucleotides line up with TRBD1. V shed 1 base, J shed 4 bases, and the junction held 9 bases outside the gene matches. This CDR3 spans 17 amino acids. The germline CDR1 and CDR2 sequences are KGHDR and SFDVKD. Here the CDR3 DNA reads TGTGCCACCAGTGATTTCCAACAGGGGGCTAGGGGAGAGACCCAGTACTTC. Translating gives CATSDFQQGARGETQYF.

This clonotype was observed a handful of times. The V gene is TRBV12-3 or TRBV12-4, the J gene TRBJ2-1; 8 nucleotides agree with TRBD1. The CDR3 covers 15 residues. J was trimmed by 7 bases and V by 8 bases; bases with no gene match: 13. Written as DNA, the CDR3 is TGTGCCAGCTCCCTCCGGCAGGGGGCGGAAAATGAGCAGTTCTTC. Translating it yields CASSLRQGAENEQFF.

This clonotype showed up just a few times. The chain combines TRBV12-3 or TRBV12-4 with TRBJ1-1, with a weak D call TRBD1 (5 bases). The V gene lost 3 bases and the J gene lost 1 base, with 9 bases spanning the gap. There are 14 residues in the CDR3. CDR3 DNA: TGTGCCAGCAGTTTGGGACCGTCGAACACTGAAGCTTTCTTT. As protein: CASSLGPSNTEAFF.

This clonotype occurred many times. The chain links TRBV5-6 to TRBJ2-3; the D gene is possibly TRBD1 (6 bases). CDR3 length: 13 residues. Germline V gives CDR1 SGHDT, CDR2 YYEEEE. The germline V and J ends were trimmed by 4 bases and 5 bases, with 11 bases remaining between them. DNA of the CDR3: TGTGCCAGCAGCGACACAGGGAGAGATACGCAGTATTTT. Translated, it gives CASSDTGRDTQYF.

This chain links TRBV14 with TRBJ2-1; D uncertain. The germline V gene encodes CDR1 SGHDN and CDR2 FVKESK. The CDR3 loop spans 15 amino acids. Trimming took off 2 bases at V and 5 bases at J, with 13 bases between the two ends. CDR3 region: CASSQLGFLNNEQFF. The CDR3 bases are TGTGCCAGCAGCCAATTGGGGTTCCTCAACAATGAGCAGTTCTTC. Drawing the rest from reference TRBV14 and TRBJ2-1, the complete variable domain is EAGVTQFPSHSVIEKGQTVTLRCDPISGHDNLYWYRRVMGKEIKFLLHFVKESKQDESGMPNNRFLAERTGGTYSTLKVQPAELEDSGVYFCASSQLGFLNNEQFFGPGTRLTVL.

In its sample, this clonotype was seen a few times. The chain carries TRBV5-1 and TRBJ1-2, with TRBD1 as a possible D gene (6 bases). Germline CDR1 is SGHRS and CDR2 is YFSETQ. CDR3 length: 14 amino acids. Between the trimmed V and J ends, which lost 2 bases and 5 bases, there was a span of 13 bases. CDR3 nucleotide sequence: TGCGCCAGCAGCTTCTTAACAGGGTCATATGGCTACACCTTC. Its translation is CASSFLTGSYGYTF.